The entry below gives a single T cell receptor beta chain sequence along with its context. As yet, its antigen is unknown. The donors gave bone marrow, and they were healthy. This record comes from a study of cytomegalovirus exposure and HLA in healthy donors. The study's findings and limits: The listing of roughly 160 TCR beta chains classed them as cytomegalovirus-associated. When presence/absence was analysed, sequencing depth was taken to be roughly uniform across donors.

Both 60 Vbeta primers and 13 Jbeta primers went into the PCR. Generated by immunoSEQ multiplex PCR, the TCRdb table keeps only in-frame clones and is missing some. The sample shows 150,000 to 200,000 clones, approximately 80% of them seen only once. This TCR was sampled from a woman between 45 and 65 years old in good health and CMV-seronegative. Sample: PBMCs.

CDR3 DNA sequence: TGTGCCAGTAGTCGGGGGTCGACTAATGAAAAACTGTTTTTT. This encodes CASSRGSTNEKLFF. The gene calls are TRBV19 and TRBJ1-4, with a weak D call TRBD1 (5 bases). The V gene's germline CDR1 is LNHDA and CDR2 SQIVND (reference sequence). CDR3 size: 14 residues. Trimming took 5 bases from V and 2 from J, leaving 9 bases between them.